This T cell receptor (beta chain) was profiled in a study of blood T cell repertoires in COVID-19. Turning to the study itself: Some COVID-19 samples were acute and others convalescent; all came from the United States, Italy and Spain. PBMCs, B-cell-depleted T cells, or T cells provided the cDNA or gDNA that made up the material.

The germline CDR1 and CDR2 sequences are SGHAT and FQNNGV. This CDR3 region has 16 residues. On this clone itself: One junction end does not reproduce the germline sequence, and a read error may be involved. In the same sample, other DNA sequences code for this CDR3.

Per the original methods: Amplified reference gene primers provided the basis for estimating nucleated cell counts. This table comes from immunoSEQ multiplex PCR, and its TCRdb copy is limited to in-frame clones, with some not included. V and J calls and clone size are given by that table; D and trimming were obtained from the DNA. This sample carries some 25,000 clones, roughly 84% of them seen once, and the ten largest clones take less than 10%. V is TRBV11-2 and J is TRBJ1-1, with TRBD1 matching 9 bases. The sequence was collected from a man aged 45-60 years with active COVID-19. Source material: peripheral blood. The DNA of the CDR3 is TGTGCCAGCAGCTTACTCCAAACAGGGGGCAACACCGAAGCTTTCTTT. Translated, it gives CASSLLQTGGNTEAFF.